This T cell receptor beta chain emerged from a study of T cell repertoires in cytomegalovirus infection. Turning to this clonotype: Its antigen is as yet unknown.

TCRdb passed the reads through MiXCR, listing each CDR3 protein once. The sample has a few hundred thousand distinct CDR3 sequences, roughly 43% seen once. Germline V gives CDR1 SGDLS, CDR2 YYNGEE. V shed 2 bases and J shed 6 bases, with 14 bases lying between them. CDR3 length equals 15 residues. The chain is built from TRBV9 and TRBJ2-2; D is unclear. This receptor was identified in a human donor in good health (CMV status not recorded). Some clones in this sample may be carry-over from other donors' samples. The material was cultured PBMCs, obtained from culture after CMV antigen stimulation. CDR3 sequence reads: CASSVRPTPAGELFF. The CDR3 coding sequence is TGTGCCAGCAGCGTGCGGCCCACTCCCGCCGGGGAGCTGTTTTTT.